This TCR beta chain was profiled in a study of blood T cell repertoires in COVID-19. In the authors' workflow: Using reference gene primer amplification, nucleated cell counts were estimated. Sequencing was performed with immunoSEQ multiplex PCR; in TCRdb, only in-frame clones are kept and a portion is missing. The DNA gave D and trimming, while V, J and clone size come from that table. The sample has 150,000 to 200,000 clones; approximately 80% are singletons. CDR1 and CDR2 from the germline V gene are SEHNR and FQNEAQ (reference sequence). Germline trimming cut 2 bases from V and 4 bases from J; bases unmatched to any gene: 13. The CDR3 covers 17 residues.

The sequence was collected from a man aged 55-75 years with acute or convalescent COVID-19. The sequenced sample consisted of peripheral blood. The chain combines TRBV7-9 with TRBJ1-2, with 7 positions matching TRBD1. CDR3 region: CASSLRGQYENSYGYTF. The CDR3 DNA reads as TGTGCCAGCAGCTTAAGGGGACAGTATGAAAACAGCTATGGCTACACCTTC.